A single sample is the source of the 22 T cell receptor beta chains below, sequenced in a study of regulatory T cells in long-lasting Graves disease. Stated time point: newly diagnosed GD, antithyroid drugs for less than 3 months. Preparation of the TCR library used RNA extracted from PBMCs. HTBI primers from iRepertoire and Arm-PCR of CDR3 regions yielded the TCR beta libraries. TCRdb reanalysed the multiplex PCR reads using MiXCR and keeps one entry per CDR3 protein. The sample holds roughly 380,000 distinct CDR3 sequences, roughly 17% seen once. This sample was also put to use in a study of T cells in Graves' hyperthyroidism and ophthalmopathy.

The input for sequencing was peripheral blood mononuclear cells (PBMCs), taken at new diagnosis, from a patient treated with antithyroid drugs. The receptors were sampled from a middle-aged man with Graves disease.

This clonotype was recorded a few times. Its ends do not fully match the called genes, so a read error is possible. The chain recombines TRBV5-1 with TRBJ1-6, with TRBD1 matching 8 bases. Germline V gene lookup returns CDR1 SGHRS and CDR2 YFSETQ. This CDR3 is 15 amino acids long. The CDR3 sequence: CASSLGQGRHSPLHF. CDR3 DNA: TGTGCCAGCAGCTTAGGACAGGGCAGACATTCACCCCTCCACTTT. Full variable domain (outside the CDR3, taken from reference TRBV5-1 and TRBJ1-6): KAGVTQTPRYLIKTRGQQVTLSCSPISGHRSVSWYQQTPGQGLQFLFEYFSETQRNKGNFPGRFSGRQFSNSRSEMNVSTLELGDSALYLCASSLGQGRHSPLHFGNGTRLTVT.

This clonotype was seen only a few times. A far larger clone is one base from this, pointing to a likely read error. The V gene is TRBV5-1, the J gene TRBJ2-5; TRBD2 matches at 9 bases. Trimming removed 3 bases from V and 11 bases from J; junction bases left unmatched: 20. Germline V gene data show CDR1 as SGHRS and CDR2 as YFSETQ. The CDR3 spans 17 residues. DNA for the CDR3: TGCGCCAGCAGCTGGGCTCTAGCGGGGAACTCCTACAATGAGCAGTACTTC. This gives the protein CASSWALAGNSYNEQYF.

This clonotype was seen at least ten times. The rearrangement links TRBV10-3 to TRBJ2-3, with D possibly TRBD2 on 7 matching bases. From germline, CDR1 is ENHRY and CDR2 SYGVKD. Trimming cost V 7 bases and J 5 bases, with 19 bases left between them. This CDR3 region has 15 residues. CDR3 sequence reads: CAINPEGGPIDTQYF. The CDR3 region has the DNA TGTGCCATCAACCCGGAGGGGGGGCCCATAGATACGCAGTATTTT.

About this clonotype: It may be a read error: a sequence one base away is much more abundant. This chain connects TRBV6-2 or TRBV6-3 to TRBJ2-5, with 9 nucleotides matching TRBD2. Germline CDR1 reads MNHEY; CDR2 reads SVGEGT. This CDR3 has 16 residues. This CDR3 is CASTYSSGAPGETQYF. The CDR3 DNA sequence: TGTGCCAGCACTTACTCTAGCGGGGCACCGGGAGAGACCCAGTACTTC.

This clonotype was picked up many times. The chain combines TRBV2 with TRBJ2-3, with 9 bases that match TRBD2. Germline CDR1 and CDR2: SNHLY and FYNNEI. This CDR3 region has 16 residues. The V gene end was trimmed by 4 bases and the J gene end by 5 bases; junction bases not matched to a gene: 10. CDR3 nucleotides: TGTGCCAGCAGTGCCCTGGGAGCGGGGGGAGGAGATACGCAGTATTTT. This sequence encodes CASSALGAGGGDTQYF.

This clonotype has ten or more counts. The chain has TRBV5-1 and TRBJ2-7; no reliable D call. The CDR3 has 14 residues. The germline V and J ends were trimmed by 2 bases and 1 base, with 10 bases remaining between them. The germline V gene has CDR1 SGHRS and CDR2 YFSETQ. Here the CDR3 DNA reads TGCGCCAGCAGCTTTTCAACGGAATCCTACGAGCAGTACTTC. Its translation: CASSFSTESYEQYF.

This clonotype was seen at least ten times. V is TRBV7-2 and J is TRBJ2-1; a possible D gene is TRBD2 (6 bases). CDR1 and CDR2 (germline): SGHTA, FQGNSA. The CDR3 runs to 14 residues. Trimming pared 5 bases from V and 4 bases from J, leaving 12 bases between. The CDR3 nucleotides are TGTGCCAGCAGCCGGGACTTGGGTTACAATGAGCAGTTCTTC. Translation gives CASSRDLGYNEQFF. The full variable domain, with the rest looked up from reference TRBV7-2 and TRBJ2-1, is GAGVSQSPSNKVTEKGKDVELRCDPISGHTALYWYRQSLGQGLEFLIYFQGNSAPDKSGLPSDRFSAERTGGSVSTLTIQRTQQEDSAVYLCASSRDLGYNEQFFGPGTRLTVL.

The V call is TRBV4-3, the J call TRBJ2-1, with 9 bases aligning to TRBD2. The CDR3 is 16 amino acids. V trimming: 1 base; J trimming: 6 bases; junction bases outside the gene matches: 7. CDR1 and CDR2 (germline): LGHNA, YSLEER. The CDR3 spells CASSQVLAGPRNEQFF. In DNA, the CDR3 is TGCGCCAGCAGCCAAGTGCTAGCGGGGCCCCGCAATGAGCAGTTCTTC.

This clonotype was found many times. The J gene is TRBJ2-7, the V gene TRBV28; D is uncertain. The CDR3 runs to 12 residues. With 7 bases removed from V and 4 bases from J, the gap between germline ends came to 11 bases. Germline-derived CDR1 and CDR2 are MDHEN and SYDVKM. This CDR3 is CASTRQAYEQYF. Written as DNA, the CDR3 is TGTGCCAGCACTAGACAAGCGTACGAGCAGTACTTC.

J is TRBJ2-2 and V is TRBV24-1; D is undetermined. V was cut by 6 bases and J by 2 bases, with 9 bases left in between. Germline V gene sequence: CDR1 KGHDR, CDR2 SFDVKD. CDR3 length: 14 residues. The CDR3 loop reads CATSSPENTGELFF. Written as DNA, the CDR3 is TGTGCCACCAGTTCGCCAGAAAACACCGGGGAGCTGTTTTTT.

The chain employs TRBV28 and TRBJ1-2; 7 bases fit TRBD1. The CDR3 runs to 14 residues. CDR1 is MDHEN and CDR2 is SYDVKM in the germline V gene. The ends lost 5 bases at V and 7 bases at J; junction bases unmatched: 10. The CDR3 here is CASSTDRVSLGYTF. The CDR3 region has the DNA TGTGCCAGCAGTACCGACAGGGTGTCCCTTGGCTACACCTTC.

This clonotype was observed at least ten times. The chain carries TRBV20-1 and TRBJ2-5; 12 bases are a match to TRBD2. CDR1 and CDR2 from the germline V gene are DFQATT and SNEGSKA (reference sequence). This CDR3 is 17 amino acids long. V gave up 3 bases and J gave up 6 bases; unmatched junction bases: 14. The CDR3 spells CSASGGGGLAGRKTQYF. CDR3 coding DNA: TGCAGTGCTAGCGGGGGGGGCGGACTAGCGGGGCGGAAGACCCAGTACTTC.

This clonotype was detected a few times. CDR3 amino acids: CASSLAGASGVTGELFF. In nucleotides, the CDR3 is TGTGCCAGCAGCTTAGCGGGGGCTAGCGGGGTCACCGGGGAGCTGTTTTTT. The gene calls are TRBV7-6 and TRBJ2-2, with 9 nucleotides matching TRBD2. The germline V gene encodes CDR1 SGHVS and CDR2 FNYEAQ. The CDR3 spans 17 residues. V was pared by 0 bases and J by 4 bases, with 6 bases of the junction left unmatched.

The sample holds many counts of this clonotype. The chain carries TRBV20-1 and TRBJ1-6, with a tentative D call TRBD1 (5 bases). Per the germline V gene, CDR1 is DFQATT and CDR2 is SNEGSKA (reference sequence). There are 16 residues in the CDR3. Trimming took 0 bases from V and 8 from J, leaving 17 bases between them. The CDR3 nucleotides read TGCAGTGCTAGAGACCTCAGTTTGGGGGATGATTCACCCCTCCACTTT. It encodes CSARDLSLGDDSPLHF.

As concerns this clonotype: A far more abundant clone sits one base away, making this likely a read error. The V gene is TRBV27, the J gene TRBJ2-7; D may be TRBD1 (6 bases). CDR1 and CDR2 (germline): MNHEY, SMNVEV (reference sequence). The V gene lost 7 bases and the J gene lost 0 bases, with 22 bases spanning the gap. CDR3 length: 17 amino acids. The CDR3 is CASNQGGIQGISYEQYF. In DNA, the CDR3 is TGTGCCAGCAACCAAGGGGGAATACAGGGAATCTCCTACGAGCAGTACTTC.

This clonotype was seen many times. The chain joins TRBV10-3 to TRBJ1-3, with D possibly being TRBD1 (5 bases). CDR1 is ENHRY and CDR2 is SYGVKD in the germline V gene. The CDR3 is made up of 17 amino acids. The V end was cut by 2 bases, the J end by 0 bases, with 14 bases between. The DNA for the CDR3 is TGTGCCATCAGTGAGCCGGCAGGGAGGATCTCTGGAAACACCATATATTTT. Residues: CAISEPAGRISGNTIYF.

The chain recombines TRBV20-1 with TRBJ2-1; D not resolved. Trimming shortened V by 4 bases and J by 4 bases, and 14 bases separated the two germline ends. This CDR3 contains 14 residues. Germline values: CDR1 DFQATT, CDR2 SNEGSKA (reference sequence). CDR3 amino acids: CSATRTAGYNEQFF. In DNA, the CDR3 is TGCAGTGCTACCCGGACGGCCGGTTACAATGAGCAGTTCTTC.

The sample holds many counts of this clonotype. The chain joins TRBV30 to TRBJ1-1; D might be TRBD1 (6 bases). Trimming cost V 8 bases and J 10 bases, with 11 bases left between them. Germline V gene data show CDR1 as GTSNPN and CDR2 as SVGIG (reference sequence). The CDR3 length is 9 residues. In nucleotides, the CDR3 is TGTGCCGAGGGGGACGGAGCTTTCTTT. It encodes CAEGDGAFF.

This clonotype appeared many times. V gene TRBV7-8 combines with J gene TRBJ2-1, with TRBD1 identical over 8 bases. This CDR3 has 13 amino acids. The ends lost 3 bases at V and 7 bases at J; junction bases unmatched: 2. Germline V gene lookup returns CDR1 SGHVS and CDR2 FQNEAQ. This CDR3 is CASSLDRVNEQFF. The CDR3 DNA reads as TGTGCCAGCAGCTTGGACAGGGTTAATGAGCAGTTCTTC.

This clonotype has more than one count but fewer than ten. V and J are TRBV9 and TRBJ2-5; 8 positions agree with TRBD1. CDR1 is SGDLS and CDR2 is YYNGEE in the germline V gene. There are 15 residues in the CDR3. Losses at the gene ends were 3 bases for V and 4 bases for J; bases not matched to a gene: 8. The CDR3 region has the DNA TGTGCCAGCAGCGCCTCCGGGACAGGCGGAGAGACCCAGTACTTC. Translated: CASSASGTGGETQYF.

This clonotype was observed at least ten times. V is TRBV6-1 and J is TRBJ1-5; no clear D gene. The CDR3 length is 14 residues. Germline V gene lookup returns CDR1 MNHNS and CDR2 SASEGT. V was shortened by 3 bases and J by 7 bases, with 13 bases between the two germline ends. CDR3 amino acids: CASSEIGYLQPQHF. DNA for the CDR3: TGTGCCAGCAGTGAGATTGGGTACTTGCAGCCCCAGCATTTT.

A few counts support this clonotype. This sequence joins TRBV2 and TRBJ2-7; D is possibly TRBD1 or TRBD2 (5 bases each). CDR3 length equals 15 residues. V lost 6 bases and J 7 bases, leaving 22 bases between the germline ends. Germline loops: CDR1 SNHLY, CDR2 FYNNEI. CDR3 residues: CASSQDRGASPEQYF. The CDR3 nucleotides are TGTGCCAGCAGCCAGGACCGGGGCGCGAGCCCTGAGCAGTACTTC.